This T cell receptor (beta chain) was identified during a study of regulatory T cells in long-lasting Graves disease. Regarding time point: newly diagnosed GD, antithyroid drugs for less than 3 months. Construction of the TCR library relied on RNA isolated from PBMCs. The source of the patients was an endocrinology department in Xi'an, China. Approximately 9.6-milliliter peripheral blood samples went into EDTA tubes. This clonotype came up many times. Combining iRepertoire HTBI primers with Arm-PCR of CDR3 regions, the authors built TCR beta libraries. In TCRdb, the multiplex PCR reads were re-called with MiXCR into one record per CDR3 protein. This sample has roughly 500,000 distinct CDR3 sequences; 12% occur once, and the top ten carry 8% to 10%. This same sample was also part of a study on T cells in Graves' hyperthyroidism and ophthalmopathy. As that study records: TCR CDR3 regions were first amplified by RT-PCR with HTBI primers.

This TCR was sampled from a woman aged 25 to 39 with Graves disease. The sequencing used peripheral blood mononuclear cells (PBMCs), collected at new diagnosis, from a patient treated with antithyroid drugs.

Here the CDR3 reads CASSSRVGRVGSYEQYF. Here the CDR3 DNA reads TGTGCCAGCAGCTCTCGGGTGGGCAGGGTGGGTAGCTACGAGCAGTACTTC. V and J are TRBV27 and TRBJ2-7; a possible D gene is TRBD1 (5 bases). In germline, CDR1 is MNHEY, CDR2 SMNVEV (reference sequence). V was cut by 6 bases and J by 3 bases, with 24 bases left in between. The CDR3 is 17 residues long.